A selection of T cell receptor beta chains follows, all from one sample in a study of T cell responses to AZD1222 COVID-19 vaccine. TCRdb keeps only in-frame clones here, not all; method: immunoSEQ multiplex PCR. The repertoire consists of some 150,000 clones, with approximately 90% occurring once and the leading ten covering more than 6.5%. The sequences come from peripheral blood, collected after recovery from COVID-19. All receptors come from an adult who had recovered from COVID-19. The CDR3 runs from the conserved cysteine through the conserved F or W. D genes are given only for firm matches. A clone size is listed for some rows: how often the clone was seen (once, few, many), or a class if it is expanded.

cdr3_aa cdr3_nt d_call v_call clone_size j_call
CASSPRTSGGFNEQFF TGCGCCAGCAGCCCCCGGACTAGCGGGGGGTTCAATGAGCAGTTCTTC TRBD2 TRBV5-1 . TRBJ2-1
CASSLSETGAFF TGTGCCAGCAGCTTAAGTGAAACGGGAGCTTTCTTT . TRBV11-2 . TRBJ1-1
CASSRLGRNEKLFF TGTGCCAGCAGCCGACTTGGACGTAATGAAAAACTGTTTTTT . TRBV14 . TRBJ1-4
CASSALTGANTGELFF TGTGCCAGCAGCGCCCTGACGGGGGCGAACACCGGGGAGCTGTTTTTT . TRBV9 . TRBJ2-2
CASSPDRQNTEAFF TGTGCCAGCTCACCTGACAGGCAGAACACTGAAGCTTTCTTT . TRBV18 . TRBJ1-1
CASSLGLAGRSSYNEQFF TGTGCCAGCAGCTTAGGGCTAGCGGGGAGAAGCTCCTACAATGAGCAGTTCTTC TRBD2 TRBV11-2 few TRBJ2-1
CASSSGTGGTEAFF TGCGCCAGCAGTTCCGGGACAGGGGGTACTGAAGCTTTCTTT TRBD1 TRBV5-1 . TRBJ1-1
CASSPAEANTGELFF TGTGCCAGCAGTCCAGCGGAGGCGAACACCGGGGAGCTGTTTTTT . TRBV2 . TRBJ2-2
CASSLQTGILYNEQFF TGTGCCAGCAGTCTCCAGACAGGTATTCTCTACAATGAGCAGTTCTTC . TRBV27 . TRBJ2-1
CASSLRSESNQPQHF TGTGCCAGCAGTTTAAGGTCCGAGAGCAATCAGCCCCAGCATTTT . TRBV28 . TRBJ1-5